The T cell receptor beta chain under discussion was sequenced for a study of a mutant IDH1 vaccine in newly diagnosed glioma. At the level of the study: The earlier regimen, radiotherapy, temozolomide, or both, was most often both.

Only in-frame clones appear in the TCRdb table, and some are missing; sequencing was by immunoSEQ multiplex PCR. The sample lists 55,000 to 70,000 clones; about four fifths were seen once. Concerning this clone: Its antigen is currently unknown.

Time point noted: baseline, week 1 (first vaccination visit). The treatment is: pre-vaccination baseline after standard-of-care therapy. Overall study results and limits: Top-clonotype changes in peripheral T cells seemed unrelated to pseudoprogression.

Sample: PBMCs, taken from a glioma patient treated with radiotherapy, temozolomide or both. This TCR came from a man aged 50-59 years with glioma.

The CDR3 region has the DNA TGTGCCAGCACCTTGGACGGCCGACCCTATCAGCCCCAGCATTTT. It yields the protein CASTLDGRPYQPQHF. The chain uses TRBV28 and TRBJ1-5; D is ambiguous. Per the germline V gene, CDR1 is MDHEN and CDR2 is SYDVKM. The CDR3 totals 15 residues. V lost 7 bases and J lost 5, with 18 bases in between.